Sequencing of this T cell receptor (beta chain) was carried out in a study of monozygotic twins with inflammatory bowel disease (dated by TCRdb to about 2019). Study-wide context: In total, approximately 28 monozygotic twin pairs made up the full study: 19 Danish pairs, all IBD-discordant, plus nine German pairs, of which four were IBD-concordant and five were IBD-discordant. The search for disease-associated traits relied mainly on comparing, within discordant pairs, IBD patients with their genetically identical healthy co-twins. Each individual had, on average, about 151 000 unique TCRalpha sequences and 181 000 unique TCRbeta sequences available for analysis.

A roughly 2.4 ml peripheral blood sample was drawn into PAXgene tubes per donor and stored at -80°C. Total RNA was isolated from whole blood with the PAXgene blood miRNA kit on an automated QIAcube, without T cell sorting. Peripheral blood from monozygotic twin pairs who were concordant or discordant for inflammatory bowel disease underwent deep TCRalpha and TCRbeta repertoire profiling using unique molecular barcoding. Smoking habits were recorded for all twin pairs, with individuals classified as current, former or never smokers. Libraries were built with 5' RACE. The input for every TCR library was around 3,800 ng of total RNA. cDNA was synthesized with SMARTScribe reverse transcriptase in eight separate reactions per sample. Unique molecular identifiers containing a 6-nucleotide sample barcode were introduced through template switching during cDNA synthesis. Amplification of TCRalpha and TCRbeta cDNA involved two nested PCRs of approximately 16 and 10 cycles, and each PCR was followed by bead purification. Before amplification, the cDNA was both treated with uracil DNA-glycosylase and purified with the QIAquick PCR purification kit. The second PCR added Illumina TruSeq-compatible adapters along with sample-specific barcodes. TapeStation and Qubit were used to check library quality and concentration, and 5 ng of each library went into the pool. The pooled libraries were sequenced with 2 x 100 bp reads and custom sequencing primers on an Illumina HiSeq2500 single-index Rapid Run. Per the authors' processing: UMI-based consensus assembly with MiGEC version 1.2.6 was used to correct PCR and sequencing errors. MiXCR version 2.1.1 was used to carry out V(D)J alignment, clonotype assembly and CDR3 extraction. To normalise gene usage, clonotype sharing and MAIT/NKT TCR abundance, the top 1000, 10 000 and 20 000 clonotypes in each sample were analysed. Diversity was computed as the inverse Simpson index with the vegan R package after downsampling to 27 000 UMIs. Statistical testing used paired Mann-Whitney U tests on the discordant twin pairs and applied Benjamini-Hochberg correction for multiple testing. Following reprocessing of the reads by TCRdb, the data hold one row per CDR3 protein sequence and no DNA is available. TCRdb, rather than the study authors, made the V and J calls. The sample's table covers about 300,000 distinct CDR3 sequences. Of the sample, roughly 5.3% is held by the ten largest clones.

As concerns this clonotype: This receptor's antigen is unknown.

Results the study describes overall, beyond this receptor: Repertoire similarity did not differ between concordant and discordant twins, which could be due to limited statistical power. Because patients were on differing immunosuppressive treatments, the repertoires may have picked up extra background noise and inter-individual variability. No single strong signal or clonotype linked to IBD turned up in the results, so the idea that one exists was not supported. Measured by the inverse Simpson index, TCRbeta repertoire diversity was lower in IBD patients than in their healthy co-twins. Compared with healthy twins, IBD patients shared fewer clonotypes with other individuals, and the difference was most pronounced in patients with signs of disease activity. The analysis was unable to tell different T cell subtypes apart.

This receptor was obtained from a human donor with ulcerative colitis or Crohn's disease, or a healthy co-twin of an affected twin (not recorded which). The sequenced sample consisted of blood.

Here the CDR3 is given as CASSFWGGDYGYTF. The sequence is built from TRBV7-9 and TRBJ1-2; TCRdb gives TRBD1 as the D gene, but with no DNA this cannot be confirmed. As encoded in the germline V gene (reference sequence), CDR1 is SEHNR while CDR2 is FQNEAQ. There are 14 amino acids in the CDR3, from cysteine to phenylalanine inclusive. The coding DNA is unavailable.